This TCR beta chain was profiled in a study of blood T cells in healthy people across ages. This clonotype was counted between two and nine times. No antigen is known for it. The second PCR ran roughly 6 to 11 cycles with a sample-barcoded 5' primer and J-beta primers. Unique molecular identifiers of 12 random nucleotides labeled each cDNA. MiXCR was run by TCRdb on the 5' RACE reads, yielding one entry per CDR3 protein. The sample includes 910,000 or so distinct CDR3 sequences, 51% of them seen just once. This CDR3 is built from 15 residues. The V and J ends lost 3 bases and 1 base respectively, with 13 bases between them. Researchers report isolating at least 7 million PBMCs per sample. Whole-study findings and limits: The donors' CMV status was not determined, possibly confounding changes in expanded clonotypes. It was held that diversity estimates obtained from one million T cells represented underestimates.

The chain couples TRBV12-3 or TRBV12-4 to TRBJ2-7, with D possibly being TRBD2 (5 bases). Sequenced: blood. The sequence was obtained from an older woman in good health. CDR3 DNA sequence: TGTGCCAGCAGTTTCGGACTTCCTTTTTCCTACGAGCAGTACTTC. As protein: CASSFGLPFSYEQYF.